The 22 T cell receptor beta chains below were found in one sample sequenced in a study of shared clonotypes between healthy human individuals. Sequencing was performed with immunoSEQ multiplex PCR; in TCRdb, only in-frame clones are kept and a portion is missing. This table has 1.5 million to 2.5 million clones, 85% to 95% appearing once. Selected positively for CCR7 and CD45RO-negative, naive CD8 cells excluded terminally differentiated effector memory CD45RA+ cells. The sample was naive CD8+ T cells sorted from blood. These receptors were taken from a man aged 18 to 35 in good health.

V and J are TRBV5-4 and TRBJ2-7; TRBD1 aligns across 9 bases. V lost 2 bases to trimming and J lost 0 bases; unmatched junction nucleotides: 3. The CDR3 covers 15 residues. Germline V gene data show CDR1 as SGHNT and CDR2 as YYREEE (reference sequence). The CDR3 region has the DNA TGTGCCAGCAGCTTCCGGGACAGGGACTCCTACGAGCAGTACTTC. Protein sequence: CASSFRDRDSYEQYF.

The rearrangement links TRBV11-2 to TRBJ1-6; D is undetermined. The CDR3 covers 15 residues. Per the germline V gene, CDR1 is SGHAT and CDR2 is FQNNGV. V was clipped by 1 base and J by 5 bases, with 9 bases between them. The CDR3 DNA reads as TGTGCCAGCAGCTTAGTTATTACAGATAATTCACCCCTCCACTTT. Its translation is CASSLVITDNSPLHF.

This clone showed up just once. This chain connects TRBV6-5 to TRBJ1-1; 7 bases fit TRBD1. V gave up 5 bases and J gave up 1 base; unmatched junction bases: 7. The CDR3 is 15 residues long. In germline, CDR1 is MNHEY, CDR2 SVGAGI. This CDR3 reads CASSPLGTANTEAFF. The CDR3 coding sequence is TGTGCCAGCAGTCCACTAGGGACAGCGAACACTGAAGCTTTCTTT.

The chain uses TRBV6-6 and TRBJ2-1, with no clear D. This CDR3 spans 13 amino acids. Deletions cut 6 bases from V and 9 bases from J, with 15 bases between. CDR1 and CDR2 (germline): MNHNY, SVGAGI (reference sequence). The CDR3 DNA is TGTGCCAGCAGCCCCGGCAGGACCTTTGAGCAGTTCTTC. Amino acid sequence: CASSPGRTFEQFF.

This clone was seen just once. The chain employs TRBV5-6 and TRBJ2-7; D might be TRBD2 (7 bases). The CDR3 spans 17 residues. V lost 4 bases and J lost 0, with 20 bases in between. Germline V gene data show CDR1 as SGHDT and CDR2 as YYEEEE. The CDR3 DNA reads as TGTGCCAGCAGCGTCGCGGCCTGGGGGGGGCCCTCCTACGAGCAGTACTTC. Its protein product is CASSVAAWGGPSYEQYF. Based on the CDR3 plus reference TRBV5-6 and TRBJ2-7, the full variable domain is DAGVTQSPTHLIKTRGQQVTLRCSPKSGHDTVSWYQQALGQGPQFIFQYYEEEERQRGNFPDRFSGHQFPNYSSELNVNALLLGDSALYLCASSVAAWGGPSYEQYFGPGTRLTVT.

The sample holds one count of this clone. The chain links TRBV5-6 to TRBJ2-1; maybe TRBD1 (7 bases). The CDR3 totals 12 residues. Trimming took off 2 bases at V and 10 bases at J, with 10 bases between the two ends. Germline CDR1 SGHDT, CDR2 YYEEEE. The CDR3, as DNA: TGTGCCAGCAGCTTCCAGGGGGGCGAGCAGTTCTTC. Its translation: CASSFQGGEQFF.

This clone was picked up one time. The CDR3 spells CASSPGGDLGSEQYF. CDR3 in DNA: TGTGCCAGCAGCCCGGGGGGGGACCTAGGATCCGAGCAGTACTTC. The chain carries TRBV9 and TRBJ2-7; 8 positions match TRBD2. The CDR3 has 15 residues. Germline CDR1 and CDR2: SGDLS and YYNGEE. The junction had 12 bases not matched to a gene; V was cut back by 4 bases and J by 6 bases.

This sequence joins TRBV7-2 and TRBJ2-7; possibly TRBD1 for D (6 bases). Trimming removed 4 bases at V and 6 bases at J, with 13 bases between. The germline V gene has CDR1 SGHTA and CDR2 FQGNSA. The CDR3 sequence is 13 residues long. CDR3 bases: TGTGCCAGCAGCTCGTGGACAGAGGGCGAGCAGTACTTC. It codes for CASSSWTEGEQYF. Filled out from reference TRBV7-2 and TRBJ2-7, the complete variable domain reads GAGVSQSPSNKVTEKGKDVELRCDPISGHTALYWYRQSLGQGLEFLIYFQGNSAPDKSGLPSDRFSAERTGGSVSTLTIQRTQQEDSAVYLCASSSWTEGEQYFGPGTRLTVT.

The chain uses TRBV7-9 and TRBJ2-7; no firm D call. The CDR3 loop spans 14 amino acids. CDR1 is SEHNR, CDR2 FQNEAQ, per germline (reference sequence). V lost 5 bases and J lost 7, with 18 bases in between. Here the CDR3 DNA reads TGTGCCAGCAGCCCCGAGTTCCCTACCGAAGAGCAGTACTTC. Protein sequence: CASSPEFPTEEQYF. Using reference TRBV7-9 and TRBJ2-7 for the parts outside the CDR3, the full variable domain is DTGVSQNPRHKITKRGQNVTFRCDPISEHNRLYWYRQTLGQGPEFLTYFQNEAQLEKSRLLSDRFSAERPKGSFSTLEIQRTEQGDSAMYLCASSPEFPTEEQYFGPGTRLTVT.

The rearrangement links TRBV27 to TRBJ2-3, with TRBD2 as a possible D gene (6 bases). This CDR3 has 15 residues. The germline V gene has CDR1 MNHEY and CDR2 SMNVEV (reference sequence). Trimming removed 6 bases from V and 4 bases from J, with 17 bases in between. The CDR3 nucleotides read TGTGCCAGCAGGCCTCTGGAGGGGCGCGCAGATACGCAGTATTTT. Translation: CASRPLEGRADTQYF.

This clone came up once. The gene calls are TRBV2 and TRBJ2-3; 10 nucleotides align to TRBD1. This CDR3 has 15 residues. V trimming: 4 bases; J trimming: 4 bases; junction bases outside the gene matches: 5. Germline V gene data show CDR1 as SNHLY and CDR2 as FYNNEI. For the CDR3, the DNA is TGTGCCAGCAGTGGCGACAGGGGGCCCGCAGATACGCAGTATTTT. Protein sequence: CASSGDRGPADTQYF.

This chain links TRBV28 with TRBJ1-4; the D is unclear. The germline V gene encodes CDR1 MDHEN and CDR2 SYDVKM. V was trimmed by 4 bases and J by 3 bases, leaving 15 bases between them. The CDR3 has 16 residues. CDR3 coding DNA: TGTGCCAGCAGTTCCCCCGCCGAAGCGTCTAATGAAAAACTGTTTTTT. This translates into CASSSPAEASNEKLFF.

Concerning this clone itself: Additional DNA sequences in this sample encode the identical CDR3. The chain employs TRBV5-4 and TRBJ2-7, with TRBD1 matching over 10 bases. This CDR3 is 15 amino acids long. The germline CDR1 and CDR2 sequences are SGHNT and YYREEE (reference sequence). With 0 bases clipped from V and 3 bases from J, the junction kept 3 bases outside the gene matches. CDR3 protein: CASSLGQGASYEQYF. The CDR3, as DNA: TGTGCCAGCAGCTTGGGACAGGGGGCAAGCTACGAGCAGTACTTC.

The genes are TRBV11-2 and TRBJ1-1; D gene unclear. This CDR3 is built from 12 residues. Trimming removed 5 bases at V and 3 bases at J, with 7 bases between. Germline V gene data show CDR1 as SGHAT and CDR2 as FQNNGV. Here the CDR3 DNA reads TGTGCCAGCAGCCCCGGCTACACTGAAGCTTTCTTT. Translating gives CASSPGYTEAFF.

V is TRBV13 and J is TRBJ1-4; tentatively, D is TRBD1 (5 bases). This CDR3 region has 12 residues. Germline-derived CDR1 and CDR2 are PRHDT and FYEKMQ (reference sequence). Trimming pared 7 bases from V and 8 bases from J, leaving 11 bases between. The CDR3: CASKRGGEKLFF. The DNA for the CDR3 is TGTGCCAGCAAGAGGGGAGGGGAAAAACTGTTTTTT.

The chain uses TRBV6-5 and TRBJ2-7; possibly TRBD1 for D (5 bases). The CDR3 consists of 15 residues. Trimming took 1 base from V and 5 from J, leaving 15 bases between them. Germline V gives CDR1 MNHEY, CDR2 SVGAGI. This CDR3 reads CASSYLAGPTNEQYF. CDR3 bases: TGTGCCAGCAGTTACTTGGCAGGGCCAACCAACGAGCAGTACTTC.

This chain joins TRBV5-4 and TRBJ2-7; D remains ambiguous. CDR3 length equals 15 residues. Trimming shortened V by 0 bases and J by 0 bases, and 10 bases separated the two germline ends. The germline V gene encodes CDR1 SGHNT and CDR2 YYREEE (reference sequence). Here the CDR3 DNA reads TGTGCCAGCAGCTTGGTGACGGGCCCCTCCTACGAGCAGTACTTC. Amino acid sequence: CASSLVTGPSYEQYF.

The chain recombines TRBV11-2 with TRBJ1-6; D ambiguous. V lost 8 bases and J lost 7, with 15 bases in between. The CDR3 sequence is 14 residues long. Germline V lookup: CDR1 SGHAT, CDR2 FQNNGV. CDR3 loop: CASGIGVGNSPLHF. CDR3 sequence (DNA): TGTGCCAGCGGAATCGGGGTCGGCAATTCACCCCTCCACTTT. The complete variable domain, with remaining parts taken from reference TRBV11-2 and TRBJ1-6, reads EAGVAQSPRYKIIEKRQSVAFWCNPISGHATLYWYQQILGQGPKLLIQFQNNGVVDDSQLPKDRFSAERLKGVDSTLKIQPAKLEDSAVYLCASGIGVGNSPLHFGNGTRLTVT.

This sequence joins TRBV27 and TRBJ1-5; D is possibly TRBD1 (6 bases). This CDR3 spans 14 amino acids. The V and J ends lost 5 bases and 5 bases respectively, with 13 bases between them. Germline V CDR1 and CDR2: MNHEY, SMNVEV (reference sequence). Here the CDR3 reads CASSPLTGDQPQHF. The CDR3 nucleotides read TGTGCCAGCAGTCCCCTGACAGGCGATCAGCCCCAGCATTTT.

Here the CDR3 reads CASSDVGFYGYTF. CDR3 DNA sequence: TGTGCCAGCAGTGACGTGGGGTTCTATGGCTACACCTTC. The rearrangement uses TRBV25-1 and TRBJ1-2, with no clear D. Trimming cost V 3 bases and J 4 bases, with 9 bases left between them. CDR3 length: 13 amino acids. Per the germline V gene, CDR1 is MGHDK and CDR2 is SYGVNS.

The rearrangement uses TRBV6-1 and TRBJ1-5; no definite D call. The germline V and J ends were trimmed by 3 bases and 9 bases, with 12 bases remaining between them. The CDR3 is 13 amino acids. Germline V gene lookup returns CDR1 MNHNS and CDR2 SASEGT. This CDR3 reads CASSEVGSGPQHF. The CDR3 coding sequence is TGTGCCAGCAGTGAGGTGGGGTCGGGGCCCCAGCATTTT.

The CDR3 region has the DNA TGTGCCAGCAGCCAATTCGCGACAGGCCTCGATGGAAACACCATATATTTT. Its translation is CASSQFATGLDGNTIYF. V and J are TRBV7-2 and TRBJ1-3; a weak D match, TRBD1 (6 bases). In germline, CDR1 is SGHTA, CDR2 FQGNSA. The CDR3 covers 17 residues. V dropped 5 bases and J dropped 3 bases, with 20 bases sitting between them.